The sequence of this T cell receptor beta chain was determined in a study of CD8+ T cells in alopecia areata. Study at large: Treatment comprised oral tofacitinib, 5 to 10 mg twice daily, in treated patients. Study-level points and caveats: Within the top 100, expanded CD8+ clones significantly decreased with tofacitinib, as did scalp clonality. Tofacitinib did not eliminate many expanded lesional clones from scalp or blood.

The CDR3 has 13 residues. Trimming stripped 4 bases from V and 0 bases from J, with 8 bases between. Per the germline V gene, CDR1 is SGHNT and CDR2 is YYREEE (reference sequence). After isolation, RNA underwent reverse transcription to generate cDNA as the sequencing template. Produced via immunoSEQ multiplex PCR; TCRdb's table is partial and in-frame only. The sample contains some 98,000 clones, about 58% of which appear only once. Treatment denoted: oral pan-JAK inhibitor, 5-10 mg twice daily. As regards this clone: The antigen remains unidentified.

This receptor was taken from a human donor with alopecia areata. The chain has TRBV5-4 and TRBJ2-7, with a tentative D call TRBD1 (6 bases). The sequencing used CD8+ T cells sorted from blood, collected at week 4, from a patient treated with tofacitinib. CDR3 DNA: TGTGCCAGCAGCATGGACAGCTCCTACGAGCAGTACTTC. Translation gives CASSMDSSYEQYF. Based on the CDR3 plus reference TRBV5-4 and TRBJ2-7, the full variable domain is ETGVTQSPTHLIKTRGQQVTLRCSSQSGHNTVSWYQQALGQGPQFIFQYYREEENGRGNFPPRFSGLQFPNYSSELNVNALELDDSALYLCASSMDSSYEQYFGPGTRLTVT.